This paragraph reports one TCR beta chain. Its target is not known. One end of the junction does not line up with germline, which may come from a read error. The data originate from a study of cytomegalovirus exposure and HLA in healthy donors. Overall study results and limits: A later analysis associated approximately 17,000 TCR beta sequences with HLA alleles at a 0.05 false discovery rate. Likely technical artifact: a cluster of highly shared sequence variants.

Amplification used 60 Vbeta primers and 13 Jbeta primers. Assay: immunoSEQ multiplex PCR; the TCRdb copy retains only in-frame clones and omits some. Here the sample spans 200,000 to 250,000 clones, approximately 80% being singletons. In germline, CDR1 is SNHLY, CDR2 FYNNEI. The CDR3 consists of 15 residues. The sample taken for sequencing was PBMCs. The chain has TRBV2 and TRBJ1-5, with 8 bases matching TRBD1. The source of this sequence is a boy aged 2-15 years in good health and CMV-seronegative. The CDR3 region is CVSSEMGQVGQPQHF. The CDR3 DNA is TGTGTCAGCAGTGAAATGGGACAGGTGGGCCAGCCCCAGCATTTT.